The 25 T cell receptor beta chains below come from one sample, sequenced in a study of blood T cell repertoires in COVID-19. Clones were sequenced by immunoSEQ multiplex PCR, and TCRdb holds only the in-frame ones, with some missing. Of about 97,000 clones in the sample, roughly nine tenths were seen once. Sequenced material: peripheral blood. Receptor source: a man aged 50 to 59 with acute or convalescent COVID-19.

The V and J genes are TRBV5-1 and TRBJ2-7; D not resolved. The CDR3 has 13 amino acids. The germline V gene encodes CDR1 SGHRS and CDR2 YFSETQ. Trimming cost V 0 bases and J 3 bases, with 7 bases left between them. CDR3 loop: CASSLGLYYEQYF. CDR3 bases: TGCGCCAGCAGCTTGGGTCTGTACTACGAGCAGTACTTC.

This clone appeared a few times. The V and J genes are TRBV30 and TRBJ1-3; D not resolved. Germline V lookup: CDR1 GTSNPN, CDR2 SVGIG (reference sequence). The CDR3 extends over 15 amino acids. V lost 0 bases to trimming and J lost 1 base, with 10 bases between them. Here the CDR3 reads CAWSVTGGSGNTIYF. In nucleotides, the CDR3 is TGTGCCTGGAGTGTAACCGGAGGGTCTGGAAACACCATATATTTT. Variable domain in full (rest from reference TRBV30 and TRBJ1-3): SQTIHQWPATLVQPVGSPLSLECTVEGTSNPNLYWYRQAAGRGLQLLFYSVGIGQISSEVPQNLSASRPQDRQFILSSKKLLLSDSGFYLCAWSVTGGSGNTIYFGEGSWLTVV.

The chain combines TRBV19 with TRBJ1-1, with D perhaps matching TRBD1 (6 bases). The CDR3 runs to 15 residues. Germline V gene data show CDR1 as LNHDA and CDR2 as SQIVND (reference sequence). V was trimmed by 6 bases and J by 1 base, leaving 15 bases between them. The CDR3 sequence: CASRVSQGGNTEAFF. The CDR3 bases are TGTGCCAGTAGGGTCAGCCAAGGGGGGAACACTGAAGCTTTCTTT.

The chain joins TRBV5-1 to TRBJ1-1; D is unclear. Deletions cut 0 bases from V and 3 bases from J, with 9 bases between. Germline values: CDR1 SGHRS, CDR2 YFSETQ. The CDR3 consists of 14 residues. The CDR3 DNA reads as TGCGCCAGCAGCTTGGCGGGGTCTCACACTGAAGCTTTCTTT. As protein: CASSLAGSHTEAFF.

The V call is TRBV6-6, the J call TRBJ1-2; 7 nucleotides match TRBD1. The CDR3 has 15 residues. V lost 0 bases and J lost 6; bases outside the gene matches: 7. The germline gives CDR1 MNHNY, CDR2 SVGAGI (reference sequence). Here the CDR3 DNA reads TGTGCCAGCAGTTACTCGAGCCGAGGGGGCGATGGCTACACCTTC. The encoded protein is CASSYSSRGGDGYTF.

The rearrangement uses TRBV28 and TRBJ1-4; TRBD1 agrees at 8 bases. Per the germline V gene, CDR1 is MDHEN and CDR2 is SYDVKM. The CDR3 length is 14 residues. Trimming cost V 1 base and J 8 bases; bases outside gene matches: 3. CDR3 in amino acids: CASSLSGGREKLFF. In DNA form, the CDR3 reads TGTGCCAGCAGTTTATCAGGGGGCAGAGAAAAACTGTTTTTT. The variable domain in full, with the rest retrieved from reference TRBV28 and TRBJ1-4, is DVKVTQSSRYLVKRTGEKVFLECVQDMDHENMFWYRQDPGLGLRLIYFSYDVKMKEKGDIPEGYSVSREKKERFSLILESASTNQTSMYLCASSLSGGREKLFFGSGTQLSVL.

This clone has a handful of counts. Other DNA sequences of this sample code for an identical CDR3. The V call is TRBV25-1, the J call TRBJ2-7; D may be TRBD1 (6 bases). There are 12 residues in the CDR3. Trimming stripped 5 bases from V and 2 bases from J, with 7 bases between. Per the germline V gene, CDR1 is MGHDK and CDR2 is SYGVNS. The CDR3 spells CASSRTAYEQYF. The DNA of the CDR3 is TGTGCCAGCAGTCGGACAGCCTACGAGCAGTACTTC.

J is TRBJ2-2 and V is TRBV5-1; D is perhaps TRBD2 (5 bases). The V gene's germline CDR1 is SGHRS and CDR2 YFSETQ. The CDR3 runs to 15 residues. V dropped 5 bases and J dropped 0 bases, with 11 bases sitting between them. CDR3 sequence (DNA): TGCGCCAGCAGGGAGGAGTTCGCGAACACCGGGGAGCTGTTTTTT. It translates to CASREEFANTGELFF.

The chain recombines TRBV2 with TRBJ1-2; no firm D call. This CDR3 is 13 amino acids long. The V end was cut by 4 bases, the J end by 3 bases, with 9 bases between. CDR1 and CDR2 (germline): SNHLY, FYNNEI. CDR3 protein: CASSVEPHYGYTF. The CDR3, as DNA: TGTGCCAGCAGTGTCGAGCCACACTATGGCTACACCTTC.

V gene TRBV5-1 combines with J gene TRBJ2-3; 15 bases match TRBD2. V shed 4 bases and J 0 bases; nucleotides not matched to a gene: 6. Looked up from germline, CDR1 is SGHRS and CDR2 is YFSETQ. This CDR3 is 18 amino acids long. This CDR3 is CASSPGLAGGSSTDTQYF. The CDR3 DNA reads TGCGCCAGCAGCCCAGGACTAGCGGGGGGGTCTAGCACAGATACGCAGTATTTT.

The chain joins TRBV6-1 to TRBJ2-4; 8 positions agree with TRBD1. Trimming cost V 3 bases and J 3 bases; bases outside gene matches: 13. This CDR3 is 18 amino acids long. The germline gives CDR1 MNHNS, CDR2 SASEGT. CDR3 sequence reads: CASSEGAGGDSVKNIQYF. As DNA, the CDR3 is TGTGCCAGCAGTGAGGGGGCAGGGGGCGATTCGGTCAAAAACATTCAGTACTTC.

The chain is built from TRBV5-6 and TRBJ2-5; D unresolved. This CDR3 is 14 amino acids long. Germline CDR1 reads SGHDT; CDR2 reads YYEEEE. The ends were cut back, 0 bases at V and 2 bases at J, with 8 bases in the middle. Written as DNA, the CDR3 is TGTGCCAGCAGCTTGGGCAGGATACAAGAGACCCAGTACTTC. Protein: CASSLGRIQETQYF.

This clone has only a few counts. The chain has TRBV5-5 and TRBJ2-7; 7 nucleotides align to TRBD1. V gave up 3 bases and J gave up 4 bases; unmatched junction bases: 10. The CDR3 runs to 15 residues. Germline loops: CDR1 SGHKS, CDR2 YYEKEE (reference sequence). The CDR3 nucleotides read TGTGCCAGCAGCTACGCCCGGGACAGTGGTTACGAGCAGTACTTC. It translates to CASSYARDSGYEQYF. Full variable domain (rest looked up from reference TRBV5-5 and TRBJ2-7): DAGVTQSPTHLIKTRGQQVTLRCSPISGHKSVSWYQQVLGQGPQFIFQYYEKEERGRGNFPDRFSARQFPNYSSELNVNALLLGDSALYLCASSYARDSGYEQYFGPGTRLTVT.

The CDR3, as DNA: TGTGCCAGCACCCTCGGACAGGGCTATGGCTACACCTTC. Protein: CASTLGQGYGYTF. This rearrangement joins TRBV27 to TRBJ1-2, with TRBD1 matching 8 bases. This CDR3 has 13 residues. Germline loops: CDR1 MNHEY, CDR2 SMNVEV (reference sequence). With 7 bases clipped from V and 4 bases from J, the junction kept 5 bases outside the gene matches.

The chain carries TRBV4-1 and TRBJ2-2, with TRBD1 identical over 9 bases. The CDR3 extends over 15 amino acids. Germline loops: CDR1 MGHRA, CDR2 YSYEKL. V shed 5 bases and J 4 bases; nucleotides not matched to a gene: 5. CDR3 sequence reads: CASSFRTGVTGELFF. The DNA of the CDR3 is TGCGCCAGCAGCTTCCGGACAGGGGTCACCGGGGAGCTGTTTTTT.

The chain has TRBV19 and TRBJ1-1; a weak D match, TRBD1 (6 bases). Germline lookup yields CDR1 LNHDA and CDR2 SQIVND (reference sequence). Trimming stripped 4 bases from V and 5 bases from J, with 11 bases between. The CDR3 covers 13 residues. The CDR3 nucleotides read TGTGCCAGTAGTAGTATAGGACAGACTGAAGCTTTCTTT. This codes for CASSSIGQTEAFF.

This clone was seen once. The V gene is TRBV5-1, the J gene TRBJ1-2; D may be TRBD1 (5 bases). The V gene lost 5 bases and the J gene lost 5 bases, with 10 bases spanning the gap. The CDR3 has 12 residues. Germline V gives CDR1 SGHRS, CDR2 YFSETQ. CDR3 protein: CASRGEGYGYTF. The CDR3 nucleotides are TGCGCCAGCAGGGGGGAGGGATATGGCTACACCTTC. The variable domain in full, with the rest retrieved from reference TRBV5-1 and TRBJ1-2, is KAGVTQTPRYLIKTRGQQVTLSCSPISGHRSVSWYQQTPGQGLQFLFEYFSETQRNKGNFPGRFSGRQFSNSRSEMNVSTLELGDSALYLCASRGEGYGYTFGSGTRLTVV.

J is TRBJ2-3 and V is TRBV3-1 (or the pseudogene TRBV3-2); D might be TRBD2 (6 bases). The CDR3 runs to 17 residues. With 2 bases removed from V and 1 base from J, the gap between germline ends came to 16 bases. The germline gives CDR1 LGHDT, CDR2 YNNKEL (reference sequence). The CDR3 DNA sequence: TGTGCCAGCAGCCAAATTGGAGGGCGCCTCCGCACAGATACGCAGTATTTT. It translates to CASSQIGGRLRTDTQYF.

The rearrangement joins TRBV28 to TRBJ1-5; D uncertain. The germline gives CDR1 MDHEN, CDR2 SYDVKM. Trimming took off 3 bases at V and 5 bases at J, with 8 bases between the two ends. The CDR3 sequence is 13 residues long. The CDR3 DNA follows: TGTGCCAGCAGTTTTGGCAGTGATCAGCCCCAGCATTTT. It translates to CASSFGSDQPQHF.

The V call is TRBV29-1, the J call TRBJ2-7; D might be TRBD1 (5 bases). The CDR3 loop spans 11 amino acids. V dropped 5 bases and J dropped 5 bases, with 10 bases sitting between them. Germline assignment: CDR1 SQVTM and CDR2 ANQGSEA. CDR3 amino acids: CSVLQDDEQYF. The CDR3 coding sequence is TGCAGCGTTTTACAGGACGACGAGCAGTACTTC.

CDR3 in amino acids: CASSRDRDYEQYF. CDR3 DNA sequence: TGTGCCAGCAGCCGGGACAGGGACTACGAGCAGTACTTC. The chain combines TRBV9 with TRBJ2-7, with 9 bases matching TRBD1. The ends lost 4 bases at V and 3 bases at J; junction bases unmatched: 2. Germline-derived CDR1 and CDR2 are SGDLS and YYNGEE. CDR3 length: 13 residues.

The V call is TRBV11-3, the J call TRBJ2-7; D perhaps matches TRBD1 (7 bases). Trimming pared 5 bases from V and 6 bases from J, leaving 14 bases between. Germline-derived CDR1 and CDR2 are SGHNT and YENEEA. This CDR3 is built from 13 residues. The CDR3 region has the DNA TGTGCCAGCAGCCTCAGGGGGGACACCGAGCAGTACTTC. This encodes CASSLRGDTEQYF.

The rearrangement uses TRBV28 and TRBJ1-5, with D possibly matching TRBD1 (5 bases). Trimming removed 6 bases at V and 7 bases at J, with 13 bases between. The germline V gene encodes CDR1 MDHEN and CDR2 SYDVKM. The CDR3 loop spans 13 amino acids. The CDR3 DNA follows: TGTGCCAGCAGCCGGGACTTATCCCAGCCCCAGCATTTT. Amino acids: CASSRDLSQPQHF.

The chain combines TRBV19 with TRBJ2-3, with D unresolved. Trimming stripped 2 bases from V and 3 bases from J, with 9 bases between. Germline lookup yields CDR1 LNHDA and CDR2 SQIVND (reference sequence). The CDR3 runs to 14 residues. The CDR3 protein is CASSISGLTDTQYF. CDR3 nucleotides: TGTGCCAGTAGTATATCGGGTTTGACAGATACGCAGTATTTT.

In nucleotides, the CDR3 is TGTGCCATCAGCCAGGGTCTTTCCGGTTCCTACGAGCAGTACTTC. Translated: CAISQGLSGSYEQYF. The chain links TRBV10-3 to TRBJ2-7, with D tentatively TRBD1 (5 bases). CDR3 length: 15 residues. In germline, CDR1 is ENHRY, CDR2 SYGVKD. V was cut by 6 bases and J by 1 base, with 16 bases left in between.